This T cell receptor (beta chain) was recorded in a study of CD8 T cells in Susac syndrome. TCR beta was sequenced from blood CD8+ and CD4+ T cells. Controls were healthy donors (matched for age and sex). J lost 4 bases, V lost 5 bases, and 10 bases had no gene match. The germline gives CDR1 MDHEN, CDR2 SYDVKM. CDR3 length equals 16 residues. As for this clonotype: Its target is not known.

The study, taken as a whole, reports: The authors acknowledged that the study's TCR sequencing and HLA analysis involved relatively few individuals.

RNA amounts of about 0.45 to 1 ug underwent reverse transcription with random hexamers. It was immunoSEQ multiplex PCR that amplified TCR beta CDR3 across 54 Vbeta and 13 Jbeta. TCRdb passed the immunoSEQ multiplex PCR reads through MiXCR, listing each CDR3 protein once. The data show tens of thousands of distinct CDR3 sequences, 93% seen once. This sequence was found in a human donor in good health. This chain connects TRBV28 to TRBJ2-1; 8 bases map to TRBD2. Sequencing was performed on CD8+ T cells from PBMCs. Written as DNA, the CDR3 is TGTGCCAGCAGTCCAATTCTTAGCGGGACTTACAATGAGCAGTTCTTC. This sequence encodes CASSPILSGTYNEQFF.